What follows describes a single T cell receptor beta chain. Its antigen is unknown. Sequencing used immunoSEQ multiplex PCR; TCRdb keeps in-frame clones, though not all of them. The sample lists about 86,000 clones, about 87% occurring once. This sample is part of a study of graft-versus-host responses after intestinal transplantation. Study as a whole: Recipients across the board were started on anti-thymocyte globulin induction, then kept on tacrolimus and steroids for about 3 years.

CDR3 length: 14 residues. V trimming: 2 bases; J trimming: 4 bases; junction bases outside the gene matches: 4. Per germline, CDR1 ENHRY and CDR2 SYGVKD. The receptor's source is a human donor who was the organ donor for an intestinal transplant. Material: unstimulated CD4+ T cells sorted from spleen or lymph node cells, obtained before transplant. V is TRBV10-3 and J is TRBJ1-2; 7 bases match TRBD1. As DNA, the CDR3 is TGTGCCATCAGTGAGCGGGACAGACGCTATGGCTACACCTTC. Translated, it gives CAISERDRRYGYTF.